A selection of T cell receptor beta chains follows, all from one sample in a study of T cell repertoires in cytomegalovirus infection. Antigens for these TCRs are unknown. TCRdb reprocessed the reads via MiXCR and lists one record per CDR3 protein. The sample lists tens of thousands of distinct CDR3 sequences, roughly 20% occurring once. This specimen was CD8+ T cells from cultured PBMCs, taken from culture after CMV antigen stimulation. The receptors stem from a human donor in good health (CMV status not recorded). Some clones in this sample may be carry-over from other donors' samples. Each CDR3 is given with its conserved first and last residue. D genes are given only for firm matches. Where a row states a size, it is once, few, many or the class of an expanded clone; other rows omit it.

>TRBJ2-3|.|TRBV11-2|TRBD2
TGTGCCAGCAGCTTAGAACTAGCGGAAACAGATACGCAGTATTTT
CASSLELAETDTQYF
>TRBJ1-1|few|TRBV7-9|.
TGTGCCAGCAGCTTAAGGAGGGGAGTGAACACTGAAGCTTTCTTT
CASSLRRGVNTEAFF
>TRBJ1-5|.|TRBV28|.
TGTGCCAGCAACCAGGAATATAATAGCAATCAGCCCCAGCATTTT
CASNQEYNSNQPQHF
>TRBJ1-1|many|TRBV11-3|.
TGTGCCAGCAGCCGATTCGGGAACACTGAAGCTTTCTTT
CASSRFGNTEAFF
>TRBJ2-4|few|TRBV5-1|.
TGCGCCAGCCCTGAAACTCCAGGGGAGGTAAGGACGACCAAAAACATTCAGTACTTC
CASPETPGEVRTTKNIQYF
>TRBJ2-3|few|TRBV7-2|.
TGTGCCAGCAGCCCCGGGCGGATCCCGGATACGCAGTATTTT
CASSPGRIPDTQYF
>TRBJ2-6|many|TRBV7-6|.
TGTGCCAGCAGCCTTCCAGGCTCTGGGGCCAACGTCCTGACTTTC
CASSLPGSGANVLTF
>TRBJ1-2|.|TRBV9|TRBD1
TGTGCCAGCAGCGCGGGGACAGCTAACTATGGCTACACCTTC
CASSAGTANYGYTF
>TRBJ1-3|many|TRBV5-4|.
TGTGCCAGCAGCTTCGAGGGAAACACCATATATTTT
CASSFEGNTIYF
>TRBJ2-7|few|TRBV27|.
TGTGCCAGCAGTCCGGGCCCTTCGAGAGAGCAGTACTTC
CASSPGPSREQYF
>TRBJ2-3|.|TRBV7-2|.
TGTGCCAGCCCCATAGTGGGAGGGGGGAAAAGCACAGATACGCAGTATTTT
CASPIVGGGKSTDTQYF
>TRBJ2-7|few|TRBV7-6|.
TGTGCCAGCAGCCCCGGAGCTAACGAGCAGTACTTC
CASSPGANEQYF
>TRBJ2-5|.|TRBV7-2|TRBD2
TGTGCCAGCAGCTTAGACAGCGGGGAGTACCAAGAGACCCAGTACTTC
CASSLDSGEYQETQYF
>TRBJ2-1|.|TRBV6-1|.
TGTGCCAGCAGGCCCGGGACATTGATCTTC
CASRPGTLIF
>TRBJ2-6|.|TRBV6-6|TRBD1
TGTGCCAGCAGGGGACAGGTAACTGGGGCCAACGTCCTGACTTTC
CASRGQVTGANVLTF
>TRBJ2-7|few|TRBV12-3/TRBV12-4|.
TGTGCCAGCACTAGGGACGGGGACCCCTACGAGCAGTACTTC
CASTRDGDPYEQYF
>TRBJ2-3|medium-sized|TRBV12-3/TRBV12-4|.
TGTGCCAGCAGTGACAGCCGATCTAGCACAGATACGCAGTATTTT
CASSDSRSSTDTQYF
>TRBJ2-1|.|TRBV19|TRBD2
TGTGCCAGCAGTTGGGCTAGCGGGAGCGGCGATGAGCAGTTCTTC
CASSWASGSGDEQFF
>TRBJ2-3|.|TRBV6-1|.
TGTGCCAGCAGTGAAGCTGGGGGCAGCCTTACTAGCACAGATACGCAGTATTTT
CASSEAGGSLTSTDTQYF
>TRBJ2-2|few|TRBV7-3|.
TGTGCCAGCAGCTCCCCCGTGTCGACCGGGGAGCTGTTTTTT
CASSSPVSTGELFF
>TRBJ2-7|.|TRBV6-2/TRBV6-3|TRBD2
TGTGCCAGCAGCCCCCTGACTAGCGGGGGGCCCTACGAGCAGTACTTC
CASSPLTSGGPYEQYF
>TRBJ2-5|many|TRBV12-3/TRBV12-4|.
TGTGCCAGCAGTCCCCCGGGACTCCCTTCTGGAGAGACCCAGTACTTC
CASSPPGLPSGETQYF
>TRBJ2-1|.|TRBV15|TRBD2
TGTGCCACCACCAAGACTAGCGGGAGGATGAATGAGCAGTTCTTC
CATTKTSGRMNEQFF
>TRBJ1-2|many|TRBV7-9|.
TGTGCCAGCAGTTTCGGACAGAGCTCTTCCTATGGCTACACCTTC
CASSFGQSSSYGYTF
>TRBJ1-5|.|TRBV7-2|TRBD1
TGTGCCAGCAGCTTACTATTCCTCGGGACAGGGGAACAGCCCCAGCATTTT
CASSLLFLGTGEQPQHF
>TRBJ2-1|few|TRBV27|.
TGTGCCAGCAGGGGGGGCTCCTACAATGAGCAGTTCTTC
CASRGGSYNEQFF
>TRBJ1-1|.|TRBV7-2|.
TGTGCCAGCAGCTCTACCGCGGGCCCTAGAGACACTGAAGCTTTCTTT
CASSSTAGPRDTEAFF
>TRBJ2-7|.|TRBV10-3|TRBD2
TGTGCCATCAGTTCCACTAGCGGGAGGGCCTACGAGCAGTACTTC
CAISSTSGRAYEQYF
>TRBJ2-5|.|TRBV6-6|.
TGTGCCAGCAGTTACAACAGGGCCCCTGCGTTAGGGGTGACCCAGTACTTC
CASSYNRAPALGVTQYF
>TRBJ2-7|.|TRBV28|.
TGTGCCAGCAGAATCCGGGAGTCTGCCTACGAGCAGTACTTC
CASRIRESAYEQYF
>TRBJ2-5|.|TRBV7-2|.
TGTGCCAGCAGCCTTAACGGGAAGGGATTAGAGACCCAGTACTTC
CASSLNGKGLETQYF
>TRBJ2-3|few|TRBV6-1|.
TGTGCCAGCAGTGACGGGACAAGACTCACAGATACGCAGTATTTT
CASSDGTRLTDTQYF
>TRBJ1-1|.|TRBV19|.
TGTGCCAGTAGTCCCGGGCCAAGCTGGGCCACTGAAGCTTTCTTT
CASSPGPSWATEAFF
>TRBJ2-2|.|TRBV7-2|TRBD2
TGTGCCAGCAGCTTACCTCACGGACTAGCGGGTACCGCGGGGGAGCTGTTTTTT
CASSLPHGLAGTAGELFF
>TRBJ2-3|few|TRBV20-1|.
TGCAGTGCTTACGGGGGGCCGGAGGATACGCAGTATTTT
CSAYGGPEDTQYF
>TRBJ1-2|few|TRBV7-9|TRBD1
TGTGCCAGCAGCTTCTCCTTGGACAGGGGGAATGGCTACACCTTC
CASSFSLDRGNGYTF
>TRBJ1-1|.|TRBV12-3/TRBV12-4|.
TGTGCCAGCAGCCCTCAGAGCCGCGGGACTGAAGCTTTCTTT
CASSPQSRGTEAFF
>TRBJ2-7|few|TRBV20-1|TRBD2
TGCAGTGCTAAAAGACTAGCGGACTCCTACGAGCAGTACTTC
CSAKRLADSYEQYF
>TRBJ1-2|once|TRBV11-2|.
TGTGCCAGCAGCGATAGAGTTCCTGTCTATGGCTACACCTTC
CASSDRVPVYGYTF
>TRBJ1-1|few|TRBV19|TRBD1
TGTGCCAGTAGTCTCAAACCGGGACAGGGACCTGAAGCTTTCTTT
CASSLKPGQGPEAFF
>TRBJ1-2|.|TRBV7-2|.
TGTGCCAGCAGCTCGGGGATTGGCTACACCTTC
CASSSGIGYTF
>TRBJ1-5|.|TRBV7-8|TRBD1
TGTGCCAGCAGCTCTACCGGGACAGGGAATGCGAGGAGCAATCAGCCCCAGCATTTT
CASSSTGTGNARSNQPQHF